A single sample gave rise to the 2 T cell receptor beta chains below, sequenced in a study of shared clonotypes between healthy human individuals. TCRdb keeps only in-frame clones here, not all; method: immunoSEQ multiplex PCR. The table includes about 1 million clones, about 75% detected once. Sequenced: memory CD4+ T cells sorted from blood. The subset: CD45RA-negative fraction. The receptor source for this set is a man younger than 35 in good health.

CDR3 protein: CASSLGTSANTEAFF. CDR3 in DNA: TGTGCCAGCAGCTTAGGGACTTCAGCCAACACTGAAGCTTTCTTT. This chain joins TRBV7-9 and TRBJ1-1; D is unresolved. The V end lost 1 base, the J end lost 2 bases, and 11 bases lay between the germline ends. The CDR3 is 15 residues long. Germline values: CDR1 SEHNR, CDR2 FQNEAQ (reference sequence).

This clone was detected a few times. The chain joins TRBV4-1 to TRBJ2-3, with a weak D call TRBD2 (6 bases). V was pared by 1 base and J by 4 bases, with 12 bases between. This CDR3 comprises 15 residues. CDR1 and CDR2 (germline): MGHRA, YSYEKL. In DNA form, the CDR3 reads TGCGCCAGCAGCCAAGGACTCCCGGGGGCAGATACGCAGTATTTT. Amino acid sequence: CASSQGLPGADTQYF.